Sequencing of this T cell receptor beta chain was carried out in a study of regulatory T cells in long-lasting Graves disease. The wider study: Newly diagnosed Graves' patients took antithyroid drugs under 3 months. Study-level results: TRBV28 was favored in persistent disease, as were TRBJ1-2 and TRBJ2-5. In persistent patients, shared public clonotypes (approximately 3,000) outnumbered those in new patients (approximately 940). Researchers reported studying only peripheral blood, not thyroid tissue.

V lost 0 bases and J lost 2, with 7 bases in between. The length of the CDR3 is 14 residues. CDR1 and CDR2 (germline): LGHNA, YSLEER. This clonotype was counted a single time. Its antigen is still unknown. Time point: newly diagnosed GD, antithyroid drugs for less than 3 months. Making the TCR library involved RNA that had been extracted from PBMCs. HTBI primers from iRepertoire and Arm-PCR of CDR3 regions yielded the TCR beta libraries. A single record per CDR3 protein comes from TCRdb applying MiXCR to the multiplex PCR reads. This table holds roughly 320,000 distinct CDR3 sequences, over 15% found once. The same sample was also used in a study of T cells in Graves' hyperthyroidism and ophthalmopathy.

The sequences come from peripheral blood mononuclear cells (PBMCs), collected at new diagnosis, from a patient treated with antithyroid drugs. The sequence was obtained from a man aged 35 to 55 with Graves disease. The chain has TRBV4-3 and TRBJ1-1; no clear D. The CDR3, as DNA: TGCGCCAGCAGCCAAGATGAGTTTAACACTGAAGCTTTCTTT. As protein: CASSQDEFNTEAFF.